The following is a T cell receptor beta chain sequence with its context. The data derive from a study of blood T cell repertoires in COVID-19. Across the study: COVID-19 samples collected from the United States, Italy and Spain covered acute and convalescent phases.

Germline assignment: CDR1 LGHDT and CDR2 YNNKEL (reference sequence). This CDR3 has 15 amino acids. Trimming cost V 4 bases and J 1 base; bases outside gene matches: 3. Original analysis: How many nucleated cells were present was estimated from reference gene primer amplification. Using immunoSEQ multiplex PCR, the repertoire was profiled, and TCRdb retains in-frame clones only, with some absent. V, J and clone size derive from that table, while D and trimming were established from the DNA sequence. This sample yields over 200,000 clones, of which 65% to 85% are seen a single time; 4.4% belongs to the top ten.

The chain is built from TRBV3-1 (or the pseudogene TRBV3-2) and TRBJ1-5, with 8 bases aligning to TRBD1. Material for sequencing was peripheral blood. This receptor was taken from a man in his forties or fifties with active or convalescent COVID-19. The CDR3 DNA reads TGTGCCAGCAGCCCCTGGACAGGGAGCAATCAGCCCCAGCATTTT. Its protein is CASSPWTGSNQPQHF.